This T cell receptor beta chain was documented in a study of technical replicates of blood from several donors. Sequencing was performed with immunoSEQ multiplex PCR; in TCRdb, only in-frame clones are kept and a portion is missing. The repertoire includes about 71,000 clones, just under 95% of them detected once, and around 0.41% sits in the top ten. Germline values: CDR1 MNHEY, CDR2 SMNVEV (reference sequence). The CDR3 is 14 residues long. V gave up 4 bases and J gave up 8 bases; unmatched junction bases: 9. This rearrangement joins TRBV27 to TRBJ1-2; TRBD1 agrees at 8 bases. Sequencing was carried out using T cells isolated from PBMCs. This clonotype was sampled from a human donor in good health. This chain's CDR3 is CASSSQDRVGGYTF. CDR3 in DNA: TGTGCCAGCAGTTCCCAGGACAGGGTTGGGGGCTACACCTTC.